The clone carrying this T cell receptor beta chain was seen just once. The CDR3 spans 15 residues. Deletions cut 4 bases from V and 4 bases from J, with 17 bases between. Germline V lookup: CDR1 PRHDT, CDR2 FYEKMQ (reference sequence). The data are from a study of shared clonotypes between healthy human individuals. TCRdb's table, derived via immunoSEQ multiplex PCR, lists solely in-frame clones and lacks some. The top ten hold more than 0.85% of the sample, which has about 1.1 million clones, around 77% seen once. This clonotype originated in a man younger than 35 in good health. Some clones in this sample may be carry-over from other donors' samples. Sequenced input: memory CD4+ T cells from PBMCs. Subset meaning: CD45RA-negative fraction. The chain uses TRBV13 and TRBJ2-7, with D perhaps matching TRBD1 or TRBD2 (6 bases each). This chain's CDR3 is CASSSLGGAGYEQYF. Written as DNA, the CDR3 is TGTGCCAGCAGCTCCTTGGGGGGCGCGGGGTACGAGCAGTACTTC. The entire variable domain, with the rest obtained from reference TRBV13 and TRBJ2-7, is as follows: AAGVIQSPRHLIKEKRETATLKCYPIPRHDTVYWYQQGPGQDPQFLISFYEKMQSDKGSIPDRFSAQQFSDYHSELNMSSLELGDSALYFCASSSLGGAGYEQYFGPGTRLTVT.